This entry is about one T cell receptor (beta chain). Its target is not known. TCRB transcripts that were expressed got sequenced, as all of the isolated RNA had been reverse transcribed. The data were produced by immunoSEQ multiplex PCR, yet TCRdb's version contains in-frame clones alone and is incomplete. The profile shows a few hundred thousand clones, around 20% of them singletons. The sample comes from a study of beta chain features in type 1 diabetes. The germline V gene encodes CDR1 LGHNA and CDR2 YSLEER. There are 15 residues in the CDR3. The V gene lost 3 bases and the J gene lost 3 bases, with 15 bases spanning the gap. Study-wide results and caveats: Among patients with Type 1 diabetes, TCRB CDR3s were moderately but significantly shorter in every one of the four CD4+ subsets.

Sequencing input: naive CD4+ T cells from blood. The gene calls are TRBV4-3 and TRBJ2-7; possibly TRBD1 for D (6 bases). The receptor was derived from a woman in her thirties or forties with type 1 diabetes. CDR3 sequence: CASSQYTDSFYEQYF. Here the CDR3 DNA reads TGCGCCAGCAGCCAGTATACGGACAGCTTCTACGAGCAGTACTTC.